The clone carrying this T cell receptor (beta chain) was detected only a few times. Its target is unknown. The CDR3 runs to 13 residues. V was pared by 0 bases and J by 4 bases, with 7 bases between. The V gene's germline CDR1 is SGHNT and CDR2 YENEEA. The protocol was immunoSEQ multiplex PCR, while the TCRdb copy is restricted to in-frame clones and leaves out a portion. Of 130,000 or so clones listed, 65% to 90% are singletons. This sample was taken from a study of T cell responses to AZD1222 COVID-19 vaccine. Study conclusions and caveats: Only a handful of AZD1222 recipients, about six in all, had baseline seropositivity. Nearly half of spike-specific TCRs reportedly target unmutated variant regions.

The clonotype originates from an adult who received the MenACWY meningococcal vaccine as a control. Source: peripheral blood, taken 28 days after the second dose of the MenACWY control vaccine. The V and J genes are TRBV11-3 and TRBJ2-7; D is unclear. This CDR3 is CASSLDRMYEQYF. The CDR3 DNA follows: TGTGCCAGCAGCTTAGATCGGATGTACGAGCAGTACTTC.